The 12 T cell receptor beta chains presented below share a single source sample, sequenced in a study of OX40 agonist ivuxolimab in advanced cancers. Sequencing was performed with immunoSEQ multiplex PCR; in TCRdb, only in-frame clones are kept and a portion is missing. The sample lists 35,000 to 55,000 clones; 75% to 90% were seen once. Sequencing was performed on CD4+ or CD8+ T cells sorted from blood, taken in a trial of the OX40 agonist ivuxolimab. The receptors here all came from an adult with an advanced solid tumor such as melanoma, head and neck, liver or kidney cancer.

V is TRBV5-5 and J is TRBJ1-2; unclear D gene. The CDR3 length is 17 residues. V was clipped by 1 base and J by 1 base, with 17 bases between them. Germline assignment: CDR1 SGHKS and CDR2 YYEKEE (reference sequence). The CDR3 spells CASSLTEVGEGNYGYTF. Written as DNA, the CDR3 is TGTGCCAGCAGCTTGACCGAGGTCGGGGAAGGTAACTATGGCTACACCTTC.

In its sample, this clone was seen once. The chain's CDR3 is CASSVVSMALQGETGELFF. In DNA form, the CDR3 reads TGTGCCAGCAGTGTTGTATCAATGGCTCTACAGGGGGAGACCGGGGAGCTGTTTTTT. This chain links TRBV2 with TRBJ2-2, with 8 bases aligning to TRBD1. Germline V gene data show CDR1 as SNHLY and CDR2 as FYNNEI. This CDR3 comprises 19 residues. Unmatched junction bases numbered 18, after V lost 4 bases and J lost 5 bases.

The rearrangement links TRBV5-1 to TRBJ2-3; maybe TRBD1 (9 bases). The ends were cut back, 4 bases at V and 1 base at J, with 25 bases in the middle. The CDR3 loop spans 19 amino acids. In germline, CDR1 is SGHRS, CDR2 YFSETQ. This CDR3 is CASSTGTGRLAWGTDTQYF. The DNA for the CDR3 is TGCGCCAGCAGCACCGGGACAGGGCGACTAGCGTGGGGCACAGATACGCAGTATTTT.

This sequence joins TRBV19 and TRBJ2-1, with D possibly matching TRBD2 (6 bases). The CDR3 spans 14 residues. V lost 3 bases and J lost 0, with 6 bases in between. The V gene's germline CDR1 is LNHDA and CDR2 SQIVND (reference sequence). The CDR3 nucleotides read TGTGCCAGTAGTATCGGGAGCTCCTACAATGAGCAGTTCTTC. This sequence encodes CASSIGSSYNEQFF.

The chain is built from TRBV6-5 and TRBJ1-2; 7 positions agree with TRBD1. CDR1 and CDR2 (germline): MNHEY, SVGAGI. The CDR3 extends over 13 amino acids. V shed 8 bases, J shed 8 bases, and the junction held 11 bases outside the gene matches. Here the CDR3 reads CASGGDRASGYTF. The CDR3 nucleotides read TGTGCCAGCGGGGGTGACAGGGCTAGCGGCTACACCTTC.

The chain uses TRBV5-5 and TRBJ2-7; TRBD1 matches 7 bases. Per the germline V gene, CDR1 is SGHKS and CDR2 is YYEKEE (reference sequence). V lost 4 bases and J lost 4; bases outside the gene matches: 2. This CDR3 comprises 12 residues. The CDR3 is CASSQTGYEQYF. CDR3 nucleotides: TGTGCCAGCAGCCAGACAGGGTACGAGCAGTACTTC.

The rearrangement joins TRBV7-6 to TRBJ2-5; no clear D gene. From germline, CDR1 is SGHVS and CDR2 FNYEAQ. This CDR3 region has 15 residues. The ends were cut back, 0 bases at V and 5 bases at J, with 13 bases in the middle. The CDR3 spells CASSLAWGSKETQYF. CDR3 DNA: TGTGCCAGCAGCTTAGCCTGGGGTAGTAAGGAGACCCAGTACTTC.

This clone came up a few times. The V call is TRBV30, the J call TRBJ1-1; the D is unclear. The CDR3 runs to 11 residues. CDR1 GTSNPN and CDR2 SVGIG come from the germline V gene (reference sequence). Trimming took 5 bases from V and 0 from J, leaving 4 bases between them. CDR3 DNA sequence: TGTGCCTGGGTGTTGAACACTGAAGCTTTCTTT. Translating gives CAWVLNTEAFF.

The chain couples TRBV19 to TRBJ2-5; D might be TRBD1 (6 bases). The ends were cut back, 6 bases at V and 5 bases at J, with 16 bases in the middle. Germline V CDR1 and CDR2: LNHDA, SQIVND (reference sequence). The CDR3 spans 14 residues. The CDR3 sequence is CASSDRNRDETQYF. The CDR3 DNA follows: TGTGCCAGTAGCGATCGGAACAGGGATGAGACCCAGTACTTC.

This sequence joins TRBV27 and TRBJ1-1; 10 nucleotides align to TRBD1. Trimming removed 5 bases from V and 8 bases from J; junction bases left unmatched: 8. In germline, CDR1 is MNHEY, CDR2 SMNVEV (reference sequence). The CDR3 length is 14 residues. The CDR3 DNA follows: TGTGCCAGCAGTCCCGGGGACAGGGGCGACGAAGCTTTCTTT. Amino acids: CASSPGDRGDEAFF.

This clone was observed a few times. The gene calls are TRBV7-8 and TRBJ1-1, with D possibly being TRBD1 (5 bases). This CDR3 spans 14 amino acids. Germline V CDR1 and CDR2: SGHVS, FQNEAQ. The V gene lost 2 bases and the J gene lost 3 bases, with 10 bases spanning the gap. The DNA for the CDR3 is TGTGCCAGCAGCTTATGGGAAGGGGACACTGAAGCTTTCTTT. It specifies CASSLWEGDTEAFF.

V usage is TRBV6-5 and J usage is TRBJ1-2; the match to TRBD1 covers 7 bases. The trim removed 5 bases at V and 6 bases at J, leaving 9 bases unmatched. The CDR3 covers 14 residues. The V gene's germline CDR1 is MNHEY and CDR2 SVGAGI. The CDR3 loop is CASSTSARGHGYTF. CDR3 nucleotide sequence: TGTGCCAGCAGTACCTCAGCGAGGGGGCATGGCTACACCTTC.